The TCR beta chain under discussion was sequenced for a study of CD8 T cells in Susac syndrome. The T cells that were sequenced for TCR beta were CD8+ and CD4+ cells from blood. Germline loops: CDR1 MGHDK, CDR2 SYGVNS. Between the trimmed V and J ends, which lost 4 bases and 11 bases, there was a span of 9 bases. This CDR3 contains 11 residues. About 0.5 to 1 ug RNA was reverse transcribed with random hexamers. Using its own MiXCR run on the immunoSEQ multiplex PCR reads, TCRdb lists one record per CDR3 protein. The sample shows some 200,000 distinct CDR3 sequences, roughly 96% of them seen only once.

The TCR sequence derives from a human donor with multiple sclerosis. The sequenced sample was CD4+ T cells from PBMCs. The chain links TRBV25-1 to TRBJ1-5; D possibly corresponds to TRBD1 (6 bases). CDR3 in DNA: TGTGCCAGCAGTGGGAAGGGGGCCCAGCATTTT. It codes for CASSGKGAQHF.